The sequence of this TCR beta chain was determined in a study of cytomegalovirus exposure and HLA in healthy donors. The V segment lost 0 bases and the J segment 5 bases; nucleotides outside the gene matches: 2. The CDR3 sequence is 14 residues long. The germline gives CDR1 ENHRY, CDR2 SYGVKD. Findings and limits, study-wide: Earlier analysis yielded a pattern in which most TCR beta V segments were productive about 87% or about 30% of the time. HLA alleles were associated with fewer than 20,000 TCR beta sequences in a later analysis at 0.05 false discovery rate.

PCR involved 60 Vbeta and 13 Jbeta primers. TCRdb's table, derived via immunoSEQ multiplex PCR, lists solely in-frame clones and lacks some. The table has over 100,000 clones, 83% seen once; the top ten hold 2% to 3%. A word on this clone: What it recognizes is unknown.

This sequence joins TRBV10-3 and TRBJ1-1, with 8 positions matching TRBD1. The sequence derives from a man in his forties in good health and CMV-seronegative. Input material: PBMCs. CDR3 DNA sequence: TGTGCCATCAGTGAGTCGACAGGGGAGACTGAAGCTTTCTTT. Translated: CAISESTGETEAFF.